Listed here are 14 T cell receptor beta chains from one sample, sequenced in a study of CD8+ T cells in alopecia areata. TCR sequencing used cDNA made by reverse transcription of extracted RNA. Assay used: immunoSEQ multiplex PCR; TCRdb lists only in-frame clones, some missing. This sample has approximately 210,000 clones, with more than 55% found just once. This sample's treatment: oral pan-JAK inhibitor, 5-10 mg twice daily. The sample was CD4+ T cells sorted from blood, taken around week 42, from a patient treated with tofacitinib. All receptors derive from a human donor with alopecia areata.

This chain uses TRBV6-6 with TRBJ1-6; D gene ambiguous. Germline CDR1 is MNHNY and CDR2 is SVGAGI (reference sequence). V lost 6 bases and J 10 bases, leaving 10 bases between the germline ends. The CDR3 runs 12 residues. In DNA, the CDR3 is TGTGCCAGCAGCCCCCCGGAGTCACCCCTCCACTTT. This encodes CASSPPESPLHF.

This clone was detected a few times. The V and J genes are TRBV4-1 and TRBJ1-2, with TRBD1 as a possible D gene (5 bases). The V end was cut by 6 bases, the J end by 1 base, with 24 bases between. The CDR3 is 18 amino acids. CDR1 MGHRA and CDR2 YSYEKL come from the germline V gene. CDR3 region: CASRRDAGTVGDNYGYTF. The CDR3 region has the DNA TGCGCCAGCAGGAGGGACGCGGGGACCGTCGGAGATAACTATGGCTACACCTTC.

V gene TRBV29-1 combines with J gene TRBJ2-2; TRBD2 is a possible D gene (5 bases). This CDR3 has 13 residues. The germline V and J ends were trimmed by 4 bases and 3 bases, with 9 bases remaining between them. The germline gives CDR1 SQVTM, CDR2 ANQGSEA. The CDR3 DNA reads as TGCAGCGTTGGAGGGAAGTACACCGGGGAGCTGTTTTTT. As protein: CSVGGKYTGELFF.

The J gene is TRBJ1-1, the V gene TRBV29-1; D remains unclear. Trimming removed 2 bases from V and 8 bases from J, with 9 bases in between. Germline loops: CDR1 SQVTM, CDR2 ANQGSEA. The CDR3 covers 11 residues. The CDR3 DNA follows: TGCAGCGTTGAATCAGATGTAGAAGCTTTCTTT. Its protein product is CSVESDVEAFF.

CDR3 protein: CASSGRQGRIYNEQFF. For the CDR3, the DNA is TGTGCCAGCAGTGGGCGACAGGGGAGGATCTACAATGAGCAGTTCTTC. V and J are TRBV2 and TRBJ2-1; TRBD1 matches 8 bases. Germline trimming cut 4 bases from V and 3 bases from J; bases unmatched to any gene: 8. In germline, CDR1 is SNHLY, CDR2 FYNNEI. This CDR3 spans 16 amino acids. The whole variable domain, remainder taken from reference TRBV2 and TRBJ2-1, is EPEVTQTPSHQVTQMGQEVILRCVPISNHLYFYWYRQILGQKVEFLVSFYNNEISEKSEIFDDQFSVERPDGSNFTLKIRSTKLEDSAMYFCASSGRQGRIYNEQFFGPGTRLTVL.

This clone was recorded at least ten times. The chain uses TRBV7-2 and TRBJ2-5, with TRBD2 identical over 7 bases. Germline CDR1 is SGHTA and CDR2 is FQGNSA. CDR3 length: 13 residues. The ends lost 5 bases at V and 6 bases at J; junction bases unmatched: 6. The CDR3 spells CASSTGGQKTQYF. The CDR3 coding sequence is TGTGCCAGCAGCACGGGGGGTCAGAAGACCCAGTACTTC.

In its sample, this clone was seen a few times. V is TRBV27 and J is TRBJ1-1, with 10 bases aligning to TRBD1. This CDR3 has 16 residues. CDR1 is MNHEY, CDR2 SMNVEV, per germline (reference sequence). J was trimmed by 0 bases and V by 5 bases; bases with no gene match: 6. As DNA, the CDR3 is TGTGCCAGCAGTCCAAGGACAGGGGGAATGAACACTGAAGCTTTCTTT. Translation gives CASSPRTGGMNTEAFF.

The chain employs TRBV9 and TRBJ1-6; no reliable D call. The CDR3 is 15 amino acids. The ends were cut back, 3 bases at V and 9 bases at J, with 16 bases in the middle. Looked up from germline, CDR1 is SGDLS and CDR2 is YYNGEE. CDR3 DNA sequence: TGTGCCAGCAGCGACGGACCGGATTCGGGTTCACCCCTCCACTTT. Its protein is CASSDGPDSGSPLHF.

This clone was counted between two and nine times. V gene TRBV28 combines with J gene TRBJ1-2; D uncertain. From germline, CDR1 is MDHEN and CDR2 SYDVKM. The CDR3 totals 11 residues. V lost 7 bases to trimming and J lost 8 bases, with 11 bases between them. CDR3 sequence reads: CASTLGRGYTF. The CDR3 region has the DNA TGTGCCAGCACCCTAGGCAGGGGCTACACCTTC.

The rearrangement links TRBV30 to TRBJ2-7; weak D call: TRBD2 (5 bases). CDR3 length: 13 residues. The germline V and J ends were trimmed by 0 bases and 3 bases, with 9 bases remaining between them. CDR1 is GTSNPN and CDR2 is SVGIG in the germline V gene (reference sequence). The CDR3 loop is CAWSVSGIYEQYF. DNA for the CDR3: TGTGCCTGGAGTGTATCGGGGATCTACGAGCAGTACTTC.

The rearrangement joins TRBV4-3 to TRBJ1-4; TRBD1 is a possible D gene (5 bases). This CDR3 comprises 16 residues. Germline CDR1 and CDR2: LGHNA and YSLEER. Trimming stripped 0 bases from V and 7 bases from J, with 15 bases between. The CDR3 region is CASSQDRGSRLEKLFF. CDR3 sequence (DNA): TGCGCCAGCAGCCAAGATCGGGGCAGCAGACTTGAAAAACTGTTTTTT.

V is TRBV4-3 and J is TRBJ1-6; D is undetermined. The CDR3 runs 14 residues. The germline gives CDR1 LGHNA, CDR2 YSLEER. The V gene lost 0 bases and the J gene lost 7 bases, with 7 bases spanning the gap. The CDR3 sequence: CASSQDLPNSPLHF. CDR3 in DNA: TGCGCCAGCAGCCAAGATCTCCCCAATTCACCCCTCCACTTT.

This clone was seen more than once but under ten times. The chain combines TRBV14 with TRBJ1-6; tentatively, D is TRBD1 (6 bases). The length of the CDR3 is 15 residues. Germline values: CDR1 SGHDN, CDR2 FVKESK. Trimming stripped 1 base from V and 7 bases from J, with 11 bases between. CDR3 region: CASSQGRGRNSPLHF. The DNA for the CDR3 is TGTGCCAGCAGCCAAGGACGGGGGCGGAATTCACCCCTCCACTTT.

The chain joins TRBV4-3 to TRBJ1-4; 9 nucleotides align to TRBD1. CDR1 and CDR2 (germline): LGHNA, YSLEER. The length of the CDR3 is 15 residues. Unmatched junction bases numbered 7, after V lost 3 bases and J lost 8 bases. The CDR3 bases are TGCGCCAGCAGCCAGACGGGACAGGGCGGCGAAAAACTGTTTTTT. It translates to CASSQTGQGGEKLFF.